These 11 T cell receptor beta chains came from one sample sequenced in a study of blood T cell repertoires in COVID-19. Clones were sequenced by immunoSEQ multiplex PCR, and TCRdb holds only the in-frame ones, with some missing. The sample has under 300,000 clones, around 80% seen once. Source material: peripheral blood. Receptors were obtained from a woman in her thirties or forties with active or convalescent COVID-19.

The chain uses TRBV6-1 and TRBJ1-6; 7 bases line up with TRBD1. The CDR3 length is 17 residues. With V trimmed by 4 bases and J by 1 base, 7 bases remained unmatched. CDR1 and CDR2 (germline): MNHNS, SASEGT. The CDR3 coding sequence is TGTGCCAGCAGTGGTGTACAGGGGCGGTCCTATAATTCACCCCTCCACTTT. This codes for CASSGVQGRSYNSPLHF.

The chain couples TRBV24-1 to TRBJ2-3, with 12 bases lining up with TRBD2. The CDR3 consists of 19 residues. V shed 4 bases, J shed 6 bases, and the junction held 16 bases outside the gene matches. Germline V gene data show CDR1 as KGHDR and CDR2 as SFDVKD. CDR3 DNA: TGTGCCACCAGTGACCCCAAAGGACTAGCGGGGCTCAAATGGGATACGCAGTATTTT. Translated: CATSDPKGLAGLKWDTQYF.

The chain employs TRBV5-6 and TRBJ1-2; TRBD1 matches at 8 bases. Germline V CDR1 and CDR2: SGHDT, YYEEEE. The CDR3 covers 13 residues. After removal of 4 bases from V and 5 bases from J, the junction contained 4 bases not matched to a gene. DNA for the CDR3: TGTGCCAGCAGCCAGGGGGCTTGGTATGGCTACACCTTC. As protein: CASSQGAWYGYTF.

The V and J genes are TRBV4-2 and TRBJ2-7, with D maybe TRBD2 (6 bases). Germline V gene sequence: CDR1 LGHNA, CDR2 YNFKEQ. V lost 2 bases to trimming and J lost 5 bases, with 22 bases between them. The CDR3 contains 17 residues. The CDR3 DNA reads TGTGCCAGCAGCCAACACCGGGACTCTCCTTTAGGGAACGAGCAGTACGTC. It yields the protein CASSQHRDSPLGNEQYV.

This chain joins TRBV10-3 and TRBJ1-3, with a possible D match to TRBD1 (5 bases). The V end was cut by 2 bases, the J end by 11 bases, with 10 bases between. CDR1 is ENHRY, CDR2 SYGVKD, per germline. There are 12 residues in the CDR3. CDR3 in DNA: TGTGCCATCAGTGAGGGGGCAACCGCCATATATTTT. Translating it yields CAISEGATAIYF.

The gene calls are TRBV29-1 and TRBJ1-3, with D tentatively TRBD1 (6 bases). V dropped 7 bases and J dropped 1 base, with 23 bases sitting between them. Germline CDR1 is SQVTM and CDR2 is ANQGSEA. The CDR3 consists of 17 residues. The CDR3 region has the DNA TGCAGCGGCGCCTTTGGAAGGGGGGGCGCATCTGGAAACACCATATATTTT. Translating gives CSGAFGRGGASGNTIYF.

This chain links TRBV6-4 with TRBJ2-1; 9 bases match TRBD1. The CDR3 length is 16 residues. CDR1 and CDR2 from the germline V gene are MRHNA and SNTAGT. V dropped 2 bases and J dropped 6; count of bases not matched to a gene: 8. The CDR3 protein is CASSDEFTGGRNEQFF. CDR3 bases: TGTGCCAGCAGTGACGAGTTCACAGGGGGCCGCAATGAGCAGTTCTTC.

This chain connects TRBV28 to TRBJ1-1; TRBD1 aligns across 8 bases. Per the germline V gene, CDR1 is MDHEN and CDR2 is SYDVKM. V lost 7 bases, J lost 0 bases, and 4 bases stayed unmatched. CDR3 length: 14 amino acids. CDR3 region: CASTRTGMNTEAFF. For the CDR3, the DNA is TGTGCCAGCACCCGGACAGGGATGAACACTGAAGCTTTCTTT. The full variable domain, its missing parts supplied by reference TRBV28 and TRBJ1-1, is DVKVTQSSRYLVKRTGEKVFLECVQDMDHENMFWYRQDPGLGLRLIYFSYDVKMKEKGDIPEGYSVSREKKERFSLILESASTNQTSMYLCASTRTGMNTEAFFGQGTRLTVV.

The chain links TRBV7-6 to TRBJ1-4; 10 bases align to TRBD1. The germline V gene encodes CDR1 SGHVS and CDR2 FNYEAQ. The V segment lost 5 bases and the J segment 7 bases; nucleotides outside the gene matches: 7. The length of the CDR3 is 15 residues. The CDR3, as DNA: TGTGCCAGCAGCCTCCGGACAGGGGGAAGTGAAAAACTGTTTTTT. Its protein product is CASSLRTGGSEKLFF.

Only one count was recorded for this clone. The chain couples TRBV6-5 to TRBJ1-2; D not certain. V was shortened by 2 bases and J by 3 bases, with 13 bases between the two germline ends. Germline V CDR1 and CDR2: MNHEY, SVGAGI. This CDR3 has 15 amino acids. The CDR3 nucleotides are TGTGCCAGCAGTTACGCGAGCGGGCGCCACTATGGCTACACCTTC. Translation: CASSYASGRHYGYTF.

The chain joins TRBV19 to TRBJ1-5; 11 nucleotides align to TRBD1. With 6 bases clipped from V and 0 bases from J, the junction kept 7 bases outside the gene matches. CDR1 and CDR2 from the germline V gene are LNHDA and SQIVND (reference sequence). The CDR3 covers 17 residues. The CDR3 sequence: CASRGDRGKGSNQPQHF. The CDR3 DNA sequence: TGTGCCAGTAGAGGGGACAGGGGGAAAGGTAGCAATCAGCCCCAGCATTTT. The full variable domain, completed using reference TRBV19 and TRBJ1-5, is DGGITQSPKYLFRKEGQNVTLSCEQNLNHDAMYWYRQDPGQGLRLIYYSQIVNDFQKGDIAEGYSVSREKKESFPLTVTSAQKNPTAFYLCASRGDRGKGSNQPQHFGDGTRLSIL.